These 5 T cell receptor beta chains came from one sample sequenced in a study of shared clonotypes between healthy human individuals. Sequencing used immunoSEQ multiplex PCR; TCRdb keeps in-frame clones, though not all of them. The profile shows 2 million to 3 million clones, 93% of them singletons. Sequencing was performed on naive CD4+ T cells from PBMCs. The sample's subset: CD45RA+ positively selected. All receptors derive from a young man in good health. Some clones in this sample may be carry-over from other donors' samples.

This chain uses TRBV21-1 with TRBJ1-2; TRBD1, the table's D call, was not compared with the DNA. TRBV21-1 has pseudogene status. The CDR3 has 14 residues. In nucleotides, the CDR3 is TGTGCCAGCAGCACCCAGGGGTCTAACTATGGCTACACCTTC. This gives the protein CASSTQGSNYGYTF.

The chain links TRBV10-3 to TRBJ2-7; D not resolved. The CDR3 contains 12 residues. V was pared by 4 bases and J by 5 bases, with 9 bases between. The germline gives CDR1 ENHRY, CDR2 SYGVKD. The CDR3 DNA sequence: TGTGCCATCAGTGTACAAGGCCACGAGCAGTACTTC. The encoded protein is CAISVQGHEQYF.

This chain links TRBV18 with TRBJ1-3; D may be TRBD1 (5 bases). V was pared by 2 bases and J by 0 bases, with 17 bases between. The germline CDR1 and CDR2 sequences are KGHSH and LQKENI. This CDR3 is 18 amino acids long. The CDR3 here is CASSPAGGTGISGNTIYF. DNA for the CDR3: TGTGCCAGCTCACCAGCGGGGGGAACAGGAATCTCTGGAAACACCATATATTTT.

This chain joins TRBV6-5 and TRBJ1-1, with TRBD1 identical over 9 bases. Trimming cost V 5 bases and J 6 bases; bases outside gene matches: 10. Germline V gives CDR1 MNHEY, CDR2 SVGAGI. This CDR3 is built from 15 residues. CDR3 in DNA: TGTGCCAGCAGTAGAGGGACAGGGACTCGGGCTGAAGCTTTCTTT. Encoded protein: CASSRGTGTRAEAFF.

The rearrangement links TRBV4-2 to TRBJ2-3, with 8 nucleotides matching TRBD2. CDR3 length equals 16 residues. With 4 bases clipped from V and 1 base from J, the junction kept 7 bases outside the gene matches. Germline V gene sequence: CDR1 LGHNA, CDR2 YNFKEQ. The CDR3 DNA reads TGTGCCAGCAGCCCCTTTGCGGGAGGCGGCACAGATACGCAGTATTTT. It specifies CASSPFAGGGTDTQYF.